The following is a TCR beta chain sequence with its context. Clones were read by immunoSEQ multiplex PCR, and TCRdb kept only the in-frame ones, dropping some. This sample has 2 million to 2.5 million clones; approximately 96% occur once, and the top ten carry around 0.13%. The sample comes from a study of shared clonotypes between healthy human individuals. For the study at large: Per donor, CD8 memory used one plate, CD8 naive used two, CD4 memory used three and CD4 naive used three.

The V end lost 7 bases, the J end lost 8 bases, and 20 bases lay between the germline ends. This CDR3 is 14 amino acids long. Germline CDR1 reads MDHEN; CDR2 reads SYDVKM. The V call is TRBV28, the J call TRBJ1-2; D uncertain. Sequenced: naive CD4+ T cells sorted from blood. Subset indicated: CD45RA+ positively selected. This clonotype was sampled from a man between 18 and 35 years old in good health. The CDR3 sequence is CASTSPGEGKGYTF. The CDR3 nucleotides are TGTGCCAGCACCTCCCCCGGGGAGGGTAAGGGCTACACCTTC.